This T cell receptor (beta chain) is drawn from a study of cytomegalovirus exposure and HLA in healthy donors. Points from the study as a whole: HLA allele associations emerged for under 20,000 TCR beta sequences in a later analysis, at 0.05 false discovery rate. A later analysis found TCR association rates differed by HLA locus, highest for DRB1 and lowest for HLA-C.

With regard to this clone: Its matching antigen is unknown. This specimen includes other DNA sequences encoding the same CDR3.

The PCR contained 60 Vbeta and 13 Jbeta primers. The authors' processing: In a later analysis, of 80 million or so unique beta chains, about 12 million appeared in at least two donors. The data were produced by immunoSEQ multiplex PCR, yet TCRdb's version contains in-frame clones alone and is incomplete. V and J calls plus clone size are reproduced from that table; the DNA served to infer D and trimming. The data hold around 200,000 clones, with roughly 72% observed a single time. The sequence derives from a man aged 25 to 45 in good health and CMV-seronegative. Sequencing was done on a sample of PBMCs.

DNA of the CDR3: TGCGCCAGCAGCCCCTATCCGACTAGCGGGAGGACTTACGAGCAGTACTTC. As protein: CASSPYPTSGRTYEQYF. The chain recombines TRBV5-1 with TRBJ2-7, with 13 bases aligning to TRBD2. The CDR3 contains 17 residues. Germline CDR1 reads SGHRS; CDR2 reads YFSETQ. V was pared by 4 bases and J by 4 bases, with 11 bases of the junction left unmatched.